A selection of T cell receptor beta chains follows, all from one sample in a study of blood T cells in healthy people across ages. Each CDR3 protein gets one entry after TCRdb re-called the 5' RACE reads with MiXCR. Of about 560,000 distinct CDR3 sequences in the sample, around a quarter were seen once. These data were likewise used in another study, on T cells of mothers and their children.

Sequences were obtained from blood. These receptor sequences come from a boy under 10 years old in good health. CDR3s include the opening cysteine and the closing phenylalanine or tryptophan. The D gene is left open where the match is weak. A row's size may be missing; if present it is once, few, many or a size class.

V gene	clone size	J gene	D gene	CDR3 protein	CDR3 DNA
TRBV28	.	TRBJ1-1	TRBD1	CASSLLTGELTNTEAFF	TGTGCCAGCAGTTTACTCACAGGGGAGCTAACGAACACTGAAGCTTTCTTT
TRBV5-1	.	TRBJ1-2	TRBD1	CASSPAQGNYGYTF	TGCGCCAGCAGCCCGGCACAGGGGAACTATGGCTACACCTTC
TRBV10-3	.	TRBJ1-1	TRBD1	CAISGARDSEAFF	TGTGCCATCAGTGGGGCCCGGGACAGTGAAGCTTTCTTT
TRBV20-1	.	TRBJ2-3	.	CSARGARLTDTQYF	TGCAGTGCTAGAGGGGCTAGACTAACAGATACGCAGTATTTT
TRBV7-3	.	TRBJ2-1	TRBD1	CASSQGGTGDNEQFF	TGTGCCAGCAGCCAAGGTGGGACAGGGGATAATGAGCAGTTCTTC
TRBV6-5	few	TRBJ2-6	.	CASSYDSEISGANVLTF	TGTGCCAGCAGTTACGACAGTGAGATCTCTGGGGCCAACGTCCTGACTTTC
TRBV7-9	few	TRBJ2-1	TRBD2	CASSFGTSGRNKNEQFF	TGTGCCAGCAGCTTTGGGACTAGCGGGAGGAATAAAAATGAGCAGTTCTTC
TRBV30	.	TRBJ2-3	TRBD2	CAWSPLPLAGDTDTQYF	TGTGCCTGGAGTCCCTTGCCCCTAGCGGGGGACACAGATACGCAGTATTTT
TRBV12-5	few	TRBJ2-5	.	CASGVSTAETQYF	TGTGCTAGTGGGGTCAGTACAGCGGAGACCCAGTACTTC
TRBV29-1	.	TRBJ2-3	.	CSVEGHLADTQYF	TGCAGCGTTGAGGGACATCTGGCAGATACGCAGTATTTT
TRBV4-2	few	TRBJ1-5	.	CASSLRGVGDQPQHF	TGTGCCAGCAGCCTCAGGGGAGTTGGGGATCAGCCCCAGCATTTT
TRBV20-1	.	TRBJ1-4	TRBD1	CSARTGEGEKLFF	TGCAGTGCTAGGACAGGGGAAGGCGAAAAACTGTTTTTT
TRBV29-1	.	TRBJ2-5	.	CSVEDREAGETQYF	TGCAGCGTTGAAGATCGAGAGGCTGGGGAGACCCAGTACTTC
TRBV7-9	few	TRBJ1-2	.	CASSPYATGRNYGYTF	TGTGCCAGCAGCCCGTACGCTACGGGACGGAACTATGGCTACACCTTC
TRBV27	.	TRBJ2-3	.	CASSLKTSTDTQYF	TGTGCCAGCAGTTTAAAGACTAGCACAGATACGCAGTATTTT
TRBV6-6	few	TRBJ2-7	TRBD2	CASSQREGRHEQYF	TGTGCCAGCAGCCAGCGGGAGGGCCGCCACGAGCAGTACTTC
TRBV12-3/TRBV12-4	.	TRBJ2-1	TRBD1	CASSATGGVGNEQFF	TGTGCCAGCAGTGCGACAGGGGGAGTGGGCAATGAGCAGTTCTTC
TRBV20-1	.	TRBJ2-5	.	CSASFVVTQYF	TGCAGTGCTAGTTTCGTCGTGACCCAGTACTTC
TRBV5-8	few	TRBJ2-7	.	CASSLGRVEQYF	TGTGCCAGCAGCTTGGGAAGGGTCGAGCAGTACTTC
TRBV11-2	few	TRBJ1-5	.	CASSFDGSNQPQHF	TGTGCCAGCAGCTTTGACGGTAGCAATCAGCCCCAGCATTTT
TRBV29-1	.	TRBJ1-4	.	CSVDERGEKLFF	TGCAGCGTTGATGAACGAGGGGAAAAACTGTTTTTT
TRBV29-1	.	TRBJ2-5	.	CSVSTGRETQYF	TGCAGCGTTTCGACAGGGAGGGAGACCCAGTACTTC
TRBV12-3/TRBV12-4	.	TRBJ2-1	.	CASSLVLGVGYSYNEQFF	TGTGCCAGCAGTTTAGTCTTGGGGGTAGGGTATTCCTACAATGAGCAGTTCTTC
TRBV12-3/TRBV12-4	many	TRBJ1-2	TRBD1	CASSFDRVRSYTF	TGTGCCAGCAGTTTTGACAGGGTCAGGAGCTACACCTTC
TRBV29-1	.	TRBJ1-1	.	CSVGSLGLNTEAFF	TGCAGCGTCGGGAGTTTGGGTCTGAACACTGAAGCTTTCTTT
TRBV10-3	many	TRBJ2-7	.	CAISSYRGFYEQYF	TGTGCCATCAGTTCGTATAGGGGATTCTACGAGCAGTACTTC
TRBV6-5	few	TRBJ2-5	TRBD2	CASSYSTRGVETQYF	TGTGCCAGCAGTTACTCGACGCGGGGGGTAGAGACCCAGTACTTC